This TCR beta chain is drawn from a study of graft-versus-host responses after intestinal transplantation (dated by TCRdb to 2020 to 2022). Notes on the research overall: Multivisceral, liver-intestinal, or isolated intestinal transplants were received by the recipients. To identify alloreactive clones, pre-transplant mixed lymphocyte reaction products were sequenced and compared with unstimulated pre-transplant donor and recipient T cells. Rather than going through the commercial service, samples from three later patients were sequenced in-house on an Illumina MiSeq and processed with MiXCR. Every recipient was given anti-thymocyte globulin induction, followed by about three years of maintenance tacrolimus and steroids. A peak of at least 4% donor T cells among recipient peripheral blood mononuclear cells was the definition used for donor T cell macrochimerism. After intestinal transplantation, graft-versus-host and host-versus-graft alloreactive T cell clones were followed in the graft, circulation and bone marrow using bulk TCR-beta CDR3 sequencing. A cohort of about 25 intestinal transplant recipients, including one retransplant, was enrolled, and a few patients lacking pretransplant specimens were excluded. The paper's findings and limits, for the study overall: The relatively low number and heterogeneity of intestinal transplant patients limited the conclusions. Peak levels of circulating GvH clones were associated with declines in HvG clones early after transplant. Patients with donor T cell macrochimerism had high GvH to HvG T cell clonal ratios in their allografts. GvH clones were detected in recipient bone marrow, and some of these GvH clones were observed earlier in ileal mucosa or blood, consistent with an intestinal mucosal origin.

As for this clone: This receptor's antigen is unknown. Nothing much larger sits one base from this clone, and base qualities are not available.

Explained via the paper, the time point label denotes: cells obtained before transplantation from donor or recipient. CD3+CD4+ and CD3+CD8+ populations were FACS-sorted from unstimulated pre-transplant donor and recipient cells taken from spleen or lymph nodes. At the junction V is shortened by 5 bases and J by 3 bases; bases outside the gene matches: 4. The CDR3 runs 14 amino acids, cysteine and phenylalanine included. Only the CDR3 DNA stays, 42 bases, in frame from base 1. Sequences LNHDA (CDR1) and SQIVND (CDR2) are obtained from the germline V gene (reference sequence). Libraries were prepared through the immunoSEQ multiplex PCR assay. For most patients, genomic DNA was isolated using the Qiagen DNeasy Blood and Tissue Kit and was shipped frozen to Adaptive Biotechnologies for TCR sequencing. For most patients, genomic DNA was subjected to high-throughput TCR-beta CDR3 sequencing by Adaptive Biotechnologies. On the authors' methods: TCR sequencing data were retrieved from Adaptive's ImmunoSEQ software for around 19 patients, whereas three other patients were processed with MiXCR and VDJtools. To correct CD4 versus CD8 sorting errors, sequences present in both subsets at a frequency ratio below 5:1 were removed. CDR3 nucleotide sequences shared by donor and recipient were removed because the origin of these sequences could not be assigned. At least 2-fold expansion over unstimulated cells and a minimum CFSE-low frequency of 0.002% (template counts) or 0.001% (read counts) were required for clones to be classified as alloreactive. Clones detected in sequenced pre-transplant spleen, lymph node, or MLR CFSE-low populations of the donor or recipient were defined as mappable. The cumulative frequency of alloreactive clones was calculated as a percentage of all sequences, weighted by copy number. TCRdb carries this immuneACCESS record with in-frame sequences only. Its versions omit some clonotypes, under half of them owing to an unresolved V gene in the studies checked, with the rest unexplained. The V and J calls and clone size were taken over from that table, and D and trimming were inferred from the DNA. In this sample the table shows around 77,000 clones, approximately 96% of which occur a single time. About 0.56% of the sample is in the top ten clones.

Recombination linked TRBV19 to TRBJ1-1; 9 middle bases align to TRBD1. The material was unstimulated CD8+ T cells sorted from spleen or lymph node cells, obtained before intestinal transplant. This clonotype was obtained from a human donor who received an intestinal transplant. The encoded CDR3 is CASSSGTGHTEAFF. The bases read TGTGCCAGTAGTTCGGGGACAGGGCACACTGAAGCTTTCTTT.